Following are 5 T cell receptor beta chains from one sample sequenced in a study of cytomegalovirus exposure and HLA in healthy donors. The PCR had 60 Vbeta and 13 Jbeta primers. Using immunoSEQ multiplex PCR, the repertoire was profiled, and TCRdb retains in-frame clones only, with some absent. The profile shows 73,000 or so clones, roughly two thirds of them singletons. What was sequenced was PBMCs. Receptors were obtained from a woman aged 40 to 50 in good health and CMV-seropositive.

The chain has TRBV5-1 and TRBJ2-7; 12 bases match TRBD1. The ends lost 4 bases at V and 5 bases at J; junction bases unmatched: 10. This CDR3 is 16 amino acids long. CDR1 and CDR2 from the germline V gene are SGHRS and YFSETQ. Here the CDR3 DNA reads TGCGCCAGCAGCCCGGCAGGAGGGACAGGGGGCCACGAGCAGTACTTC. Amino acids: CASSPAGGTGGHEQYF.

This chain links TRBV7-7 with TRBJ2-5, with D possibly matching TRBD2 (5 bases). CDR3 length equals 18 residues. From germline, CDR1 is SSHAT and CDR2 FNYEAQ (reference sequence). Trimming cost V 5 bases and J 3 bases, with 25 bases left between them. The CDR3 is CASSPSSRKAGQKETQYF. CDR3 nucleotides: TGTGCCAGCAGCCCTAGCTCCCGGAAGGCAGGTCAAAAAGAGACCCAGTACTTC.

The V gene is TRBV7-6, the J gene TRBJ2-5; a weak D match, TRBD1 (6 bases). Germline CDR1 reads SGHVS; CDR2 reads FNYEAQ. The CDR3 covers 17 residues. Trimming took off 5 bases at V and 1 base at J, with 20 bases between the two ends. The CDR3 loop reads CASSHSTPGQFQETQYF. CDR3 coding DNA: TGTGCCAGCAGCCACAGTACTCCGGGACAATTCCAAGAGACCCAGTACTTC.

This chain connects TRBV7-9 to TRBJ1-2; D uncertain. The V gene's germline CDR1 is SEHNR and CDR2 FQNEAQ (reference sequence). V was shortened by 1 base and J by 4 bases, with 4 bases between the two germline ends. CDR3 size: 12 residues. This CDR3 reads CASSLVSYGYTF. In DNA form, the CDR3 reads TGTGCCAGCAGCTTAGTTAGCTATGGCTACACCTTC.

This clone showed up just a few times. The chain employs TRBV5-6 and TRBJ1-3; no definite D call. The CDR3 runs 15 residues. V lost 1 base, J lost 0 bases, and 8 bases lay in between. In germline, CDR1 is SGHDT, CDR2 YYEEEE. In DNA form, the CDR3 reads TGTGCCAGCAGCTTGACACCCAGCTCTGGAAACACCATATATTTT. It yields the protein CASSLTPSSGNTIYF.